A single sample gave rise to the 14 T cell receptor beta chains below, sequenced in a study of blood T cells in healthy people across ages. Through a sample-barcoded 5' primer and a J-beta primer mix, a second PCR was run for roughly 6 to 12 cycles. TCRdb re-analysed the 5' RACE reads in MiXCR, keeping a single row per CDR3 protein. The sample lists around 1,000,000 distinct CDR3 sequences, more than 30% occurring once. The sequenced sample consisted of blood. Source of these receptors: a man aged 18 to 35 in good health.

The chain employs TRBV7-2 and TRBJ2-5, with D possibly TRBD1 on 6 matching bases. V lost 0 bases and J lost 4, with 15 bases in between. The CDR3 spans 16 residues. In germline, CDR1 is SGHTA, CDR2 FQGNSA. The CDR3 sequence is CASSLASGAAGETQYF. The CDR3 DNA reads as TGTGCCAGCAGCTTAGCTTCAGGGGCAGCTGGAGAGACCCAGTACTTC.

This clonotype has just a few counts. CDR3 DNA sequence: TGTGCCAGCAGTTACACCTCCCGGACAGGCACAGATACGCAGTATTTT. This gives the protein CASSYTSRTGTDTQYF. The chain is built from TRBV6-5 and TRBJ2-3; weak D call: TRBD1 (6 bases). Germline CDR1 MNHEY, CDR2 SVGAGI. The CDR3 spans 16 residues. Trimming pared 2 bases from V and 1 base from J, leaving 13 bases between.

The chain combines TRBV6-1 with TRBJ1-1, with D perhaps matching TRBD1 (5 bases). The CDR3 runs to 15 residues. The germline V gene has CDR1 MNHNS and CDR2 SASEGT. The germline V and J ends were trimmed by 2 bases and 1 base, with 11 bases remaining between them. In DNA form, the CDR3 reads TGTGCCAGCAGTGAATGGGGAGGGGCGAACACTGAAGCTTTCTTT. It yields the protein CASSEWGGANTEAFF.

This rearrangement joins TRBV18 to TRBJ2-1; 8 bases map to TRBD2. V gave up 2 bases and J gave up 2 bases; unmatched junction bases: 8. Germline V gene sequence: CDR1 KGHSH, CDR2 LQKENI. The CDR3 spans 17 residues. The CDR3 nucleotides read TGTGCCAGCTCACCAAAGTCGAGCGGGGGCCCCTACAATGAGCAGTTCTTC. It specifies CASSPKSSGGPYNEQFF.

V usage is TRBV7-2 and J usage is TRBJ2-3; 9 bases are a match to TRBD2. The ends lost 7 bases at V and 6 bases at J; junction bases unmatched: 5. Germline V lookup: CDR1 SGHTA, CDR2 FQGNSA. The CDR3 spans 13 residues. DNA of the CDR3: TGTGCCAGCACCATAGCGGGGGATGATACGCAGTATTTT. It yields the protein CASTIAGDDTQYF.

This clonotype has more than one count but fewer than ten. A much larger clone sits a single nucleotide away, making a read error possible. CDR3 sequence (DNA): TGCAGCGTTGGCCTAGCGGGGTCCTACAATGAGCAGTACTTC. Protein sequence: CSVGLAGSYNEQYF. The rearrangement joins TRBV29-1 to TRBJ2-1; TRBD2 agrees at 9 bases. Judging by the DNA end, TRBJ2-7 fits better; the J call may be wrong. Germline V gives CDR1 SQVTM, CDR2 ANQGSEA. The CDR3 is made up of 14 amino acids.

This clonotype was counted between two and nine times. Written as DNA, the CDR3 is TGTGCCAGCAGCTCCACCGACAGGGGTCTAGGAGAGACCCAGTACTTC. Its translation: CASSSTDRGLGETQYF. V is TRBV11-2 and J is TRBJ2-5, with TRBD1 matching 8 bases. The V gene's germline CDR1 is SGHAT and CDR2 FQNNGV. This CDR3 contains 16 residues. The junction had 11 bases not matched to a gene; V was cut back by 4 bases and J by 4 bases.

This clonotype came up a few times. The CDR3 here is CASSFRHGGDDTQYF. For the CDR3, the DNA is TGTGCCAGCAGCTTTAGGCACGGGGGGGATGATACGCAGTATTTT. The chain uses TRBV7-2 and TRBJ2-3; 8 positions agree with TRBD2. V lost 3 bases, J lost 6 bases, and 8 bases stayed unmatched. Germline-derived CDR1 and CDR2 are SGHTA and FQGNSA. This CDR3 has 15 residues. Together with reference TRBV7-2 and TRBJ2-3, the CDR3 gives the full variable domain: GAGVSQSPSNKVTEKGKDVELRCDPISGHTALYWYRQSLGQGLEFLIYFQGNSAPDKSGLPSDRFSAERTGGSVSTLTIQRTQQEDSAVYLCASSFRHGGDDTQYFGPGTRLTVL.

Only a few counts were recorded for this clonotype. The chain carries TRBV20-1 and TRBJ2-3; 7 positions agree with TRBD2. Germline trimming cut 6 bases from V and 6 bases from J; bases unmatched to any gene: 9. This CDR3 comprises 13 residues. Germline V lookup: CDR1 DFQATT, CDR2 SNEGSKA (reference sequence). The CDR3 loop is CSAGTAGEDTQYF. The CDR3 coding sequence is TGCAGTGCAGGGACGGCGGGAGAGGATACGCAGTATTTT.

A few counts support this clonotype. V and J are TRBV5-1 and TRBJ1-2, with 7 bases fitting TRBD1. CDR1 and CDR2 from the germline V gene are SGHRS and YFSETQ. Trimming took 0 bases from V and 8 from J; bases not matched to a gene: 4. This CDR3 comprises 13 residues. The CDR3 reads CASSLEGQRGYTF. CDR3 coding DNA: TGCGCCAGCAGCTTGGAGGGACAGAGGGGCTACACCTTC.

This clonotype came up a few times. This sequence joins TRBV5-1 and TRBJ2-2, with no clear D. The germline V gene has CDR1 SGHRS and CDR2 YFSETQ. V lost 4 bases, J lost 5 bases, and 12 bases lay in between. The CDR3 is 14 amino acids. The CDR3 coding sequence is TGCGCCAGCAGCAGCCAACAGCAGACCGGGGAGCTGTTTTTT. Protein product: CASSSQQQTGELFF.

The gene calls are TRBV7-6 and TRBJ2-3; 8 nucleotides align to TRBD2. Germline V lookup: CDR1 SGHVS, CDR2 FNYEAQ. The V and J ends lost 1 base and 3 bases, in that order; junction bases with no gene match: 9. The CDR3 extends over 17 amino acids. The CDR3: CASSLVGSGAPTDTQYF. The CDR3 DNA reads as TGTGCCAGCAGCTTAGTAGGTAGCGGGGCCCCTACAGATACGCAGTATTTT.

The chain uses TRBV7-2 and TRBJ2-7; D may be TRBD1 or TRBD2 (6 bases each). Germline CDR1 SGHTA, CDR2 FQGNSA. Trimming took off 2 bases at V and 2 bases at J, with 22 bases between the two ends. CDR3 length equals 18 residues. DNA for the CDR3: TGTGCCAGCAGCTTATGGGGACACAGTACTCGGAGGGCCTACGAGCAGTACTTC. This translates into CASSLWGHSTRRAYEQYF.

The chain combines TRBV7-2 with TRBJ2-7; TRBD2 agrees at 8 bases. The length of the CDR3 is 17 residues. Germline V gene sequence: CDR1 SGHTA, CDR2 FQGNSA. V lost 1 base, J lost 0 bases, and 8 bases stayed unmatched. The CDR3 nucleotides are TGTGCCAGCAGCTTAGTACCCAGCGGGGGATCCTCCTACGAGCAGTACTTC. It specifies CASSLVPSGGSSYEQYF.